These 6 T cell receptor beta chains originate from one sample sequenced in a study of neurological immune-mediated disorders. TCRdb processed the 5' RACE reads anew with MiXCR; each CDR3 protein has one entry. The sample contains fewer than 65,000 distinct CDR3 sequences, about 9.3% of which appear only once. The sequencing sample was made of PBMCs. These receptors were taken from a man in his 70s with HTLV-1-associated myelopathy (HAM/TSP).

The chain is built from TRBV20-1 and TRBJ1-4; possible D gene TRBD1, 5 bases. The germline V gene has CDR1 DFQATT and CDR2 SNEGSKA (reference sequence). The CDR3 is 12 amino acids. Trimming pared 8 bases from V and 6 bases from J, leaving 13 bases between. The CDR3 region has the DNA TGCAGTCCTCGTAGAGGGGATGAAAAACTGTTTTTT. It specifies CSPRRGDEKLFF.

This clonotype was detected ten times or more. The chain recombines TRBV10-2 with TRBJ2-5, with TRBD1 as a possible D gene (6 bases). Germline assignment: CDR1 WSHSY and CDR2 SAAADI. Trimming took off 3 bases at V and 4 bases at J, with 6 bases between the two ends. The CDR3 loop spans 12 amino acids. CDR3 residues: CASSEGGETQYF. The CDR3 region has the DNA TGCGCCAGCAGTGAAGGGGGAGAGACCCAGTACTTC.

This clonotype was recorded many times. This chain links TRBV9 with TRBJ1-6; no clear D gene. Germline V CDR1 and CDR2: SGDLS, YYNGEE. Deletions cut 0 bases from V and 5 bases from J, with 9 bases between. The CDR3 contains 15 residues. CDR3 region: CASSVEGQNNSPLHF. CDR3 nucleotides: TGTGCCAGCAGCGTAGAGGGCCAGAATAATTCACCCCTCCACTTT.

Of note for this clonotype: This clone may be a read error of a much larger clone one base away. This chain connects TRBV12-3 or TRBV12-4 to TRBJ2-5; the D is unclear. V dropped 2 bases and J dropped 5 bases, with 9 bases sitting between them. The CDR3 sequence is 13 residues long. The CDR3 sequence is CASSLWPRETQYF. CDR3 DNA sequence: TGTGCCAGCAGTTTATGGCCCCGGGAGACCCAGTACTTC.

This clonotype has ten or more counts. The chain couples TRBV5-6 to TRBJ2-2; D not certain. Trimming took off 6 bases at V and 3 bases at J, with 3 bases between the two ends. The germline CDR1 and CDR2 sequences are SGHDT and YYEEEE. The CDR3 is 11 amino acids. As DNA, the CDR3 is TGTGCCAGCACCCACACCGGGGAGCTGTTTTTT. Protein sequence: CASTHTGELFF.

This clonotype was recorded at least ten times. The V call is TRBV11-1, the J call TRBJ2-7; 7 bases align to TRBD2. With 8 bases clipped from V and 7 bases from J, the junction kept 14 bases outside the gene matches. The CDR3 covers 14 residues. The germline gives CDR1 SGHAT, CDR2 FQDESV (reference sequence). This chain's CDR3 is CASGGAGPFGEQYF. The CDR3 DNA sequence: TGTGCCAGCGGTGGAGCGGGGCCATTTGGAGAGCAGTACTTC.